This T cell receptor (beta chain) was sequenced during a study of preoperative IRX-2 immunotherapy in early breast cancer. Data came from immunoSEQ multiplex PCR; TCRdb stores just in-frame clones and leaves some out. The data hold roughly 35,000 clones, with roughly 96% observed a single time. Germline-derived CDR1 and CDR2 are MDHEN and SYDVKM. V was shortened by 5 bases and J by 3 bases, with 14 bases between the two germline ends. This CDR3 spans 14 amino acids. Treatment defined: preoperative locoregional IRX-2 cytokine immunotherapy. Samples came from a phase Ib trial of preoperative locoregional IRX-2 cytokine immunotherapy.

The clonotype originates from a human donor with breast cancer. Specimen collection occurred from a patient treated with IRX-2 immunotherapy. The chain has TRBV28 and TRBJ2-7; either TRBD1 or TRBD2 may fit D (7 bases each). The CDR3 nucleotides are TGTGCCAGCAGTCCCAGGGGGGGGCACTACGAGCAGTACTTC. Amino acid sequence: CASSPRGGHYEQYF.